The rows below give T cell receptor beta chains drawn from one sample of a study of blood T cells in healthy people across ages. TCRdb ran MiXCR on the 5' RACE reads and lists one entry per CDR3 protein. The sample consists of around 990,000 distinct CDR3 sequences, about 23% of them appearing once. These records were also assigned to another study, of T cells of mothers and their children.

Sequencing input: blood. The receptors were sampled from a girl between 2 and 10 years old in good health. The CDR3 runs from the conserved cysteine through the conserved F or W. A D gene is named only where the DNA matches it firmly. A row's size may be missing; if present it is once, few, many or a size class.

cdr3_aa: CSVESLLGTVF
cdr3_nt: TGCAGCGTTGAGTCCCTTCTCGGCACGGTCTTC
d_call: .
j_call: TRBJ2-5
clone_size: .
cdr3_length: 11
v_call: TRBV29-1

cdr3_aa: CASKLSGLEIYEQYF
cdr3_nt: TGTGCCAGCAAATTATCGGGACTAGAGATCTACGAGCAGTACTTC
d_call: TRBD2
j_call: TRBJ2-7
clone_size: .
cdr3_length: 15
v_call: TRBV2

cdr3_aa: CASSTRLAGAGDTQYF
cdr3_nt: TGCGCCAGCAGCACGAGACTAGCGGGAGCGGGAGATACGCAGTATTTT
d_call: TRBD2
j_call: TRBJ2-3
clone_size: .
cdr3_length: 16
v_call: TRBV5-1

cdr3_aa: CASSPNDRSPYEQYF
cdr3_nt: TGTGCCAGCAGCCCCAACGACAGATCACCCTACGAGCAGTACTTC
d_call: .
j_call: TRBJ2-7
clone_size: .
cdr3_length: 15
v_call: TRBV5-5

cdr3_aa: CASSRDRPNRDEQFF
cdr3_nt: TGTGCCAGCAGCCGCGACAGGCCCAACCGGGATGAGCAGTTCTTC
d_call: .
j_call: TRBJ2-1
clone_size: .
cdr3_length: 15
v_call: TRBV7-9

cdr3_aa: CASSPRGGGDRGAF
cdr3_nt: TGTGCCAGCAGCCCCCGAGGTGGTGGGGACAGGGGTGCCTTC
d_call: TRBD1
j_call: TRBJ2-1
clone_size: few
cdr3_length: 14
v_call: TRBV7-2

cdr3_aa: CASTSSGGAYNEQFF
cdr3_nt: TGTGCCAGCACCTCTAGCGGGGGGGCATACAATGAGCAGTTCTTC
d_call: TRBD2
j_call: TRBJ2-1
clone_size: .
cdr3_length: 15
v_call: TRBV12-3/TRBV12-4

cdr3_aa: CATRSGTIRNEQFF
cdr3_nt: TGCGCCACCCGTAGCGGGACCATACGGAATGAGCAGTTCTTC
d_call: TRBD2
j_call: TRBJ2-1
clone_size: .
cdr3_length: 14
v_call: TRBV10-2

cdr3_aa: CASSFPTGTETQYF
cdr3_nt: TGTGCCAGCAGCTTCCCGACAGGGACCGAGACCCAGTACTTC
d_call: TRBD1
j_call: TRBJ2-5
clone_size: .
cdr3_length: 14
v_call: TRBV7-2

cdr3_aa: CASTMGWTNEKLFF
cdr3_nt: TGTGCCAGCACCATGGGGTGGACCAATGAAAAACTGTTTTTT
d_call: .
j_call: TRBJ1-4
clone_size: .
cdr3_length: 14
v_call: TRBV6-1

cdr3_aa: CSVDTGLASEQFF
cdr3_nt: TGCAGCGTTGACACCGGACTAGCGAGTGAGCAGTTCTTC
d_call: TRBD2
j_call: TRBJ2-1
clone_size: .
cdr3_length: 13
v_call: TRBV29-1

cdr3_aa: CASSQVGANQETQYF
cdr3_nt: TGTGCCAGCAGCCAGGTCGGGGCTAACCAAGAGACCCAGTACTTC
d_call: .
j_call: TRBJ2-5
clone_size: .
cdr3_length: 15
v_call: TRBV4-2

cdr3_aa: CATLLGGFNQPQHF
cdr3_nt: TGTGCCACCCTCTTAGGGGGTTTCAATCAGCCCCAGCATTTT
d_call: .
j_call: TRBJ1-5
clone_size: few
cdr3_length: 14
v_call: TRBV25-1

cdr3_aa: CAQRGVGSSNSPLHF
cdr3_nt: TGTGCCCAACGGGGCGTGGGCAGTTCGAATTCACCCCTCCACTTT
d_call: .
j_call: TRBJ1-6
clone_size: few
cdr3_length: 15
v_call: TRBV27

cdr3_aa: CASSEGWETAYEQYF
cdr3_nt: TGTGCCAGCAGTGAAGGTTGGGAAACCGCCTACGAGCAGTACTTC
d_call: .
j_call: TRBJ2-7
clone_size: few
cdr3_length: 15
v_call: TRBV6-1

cdr3_aa: CAFLRPRTGELFF
cdr3_nt: TGTGCCTTTCTAAGACCTCGGACCGGGGAGCTGTTTTTT
d_call: .
j_call: TRBJ2-2
clone_size: few
cdr3_length: 13
v_call: TRBV10-3

cdr3_aa: CASSQKSGQLQETQYF
cdr3_nt: TGCGCCAGCAGCCAGAAGTCCGGACAGCTCCAAGAGACCCAGTACTTC
d_call: .
j_call: TRBJ2-5
clone_size: few
cdr3_length: 16
v_call: TRBV4-1

cdr3_aa: CSATVAGQGFKQYF
cdr3_nt: TGCAGTGCCACGGTTGCCGGACAGGGATTTAAGCAGTACTTC
d_call: TRBD1
j_call: TRBJ2-7
clone_size: .
cdr3_length: 14
v_call: TRBV20-1

cdr3_aa: CASSVEGSVTICEQYF
cdr3_nt: TGTGCCAGCAGTGTGGAAGGTAGCGTAACGATTTGCGAGCAGTACTTC
d_call: .
j_call: TRBJ2-7
clone_size: few
cdr3_length: 16
v_call: TRBV7-8

cdr3_aa: CASSTPGLALYEQYF
cdr3_nt: TGTGCCAGCAGCACCCCGGGACTAGCGCTCTACGAGCAGTACTTC
d_call: TRBD2
j_call: TRBJ2-7
clone_size: .
cdr3_length: 15
v_call: TRBV12-3/TRBV12-4

cdr3_aa: CSVEDFGSSLNYGYTF
cdr3_nt: TGCAGCGTTGAAGATTTCGGGTCCAGTCTAAACTATGGCTACACCTTC
d_call: .
j_call: TRBJ1-2
clone_size: few
cdr3_length: 16
v_call: TRBV29-1

cdr3_aa: CASGVKRGGEQFF
cdr3_nt: TGTGCCAGCGGAGTGAAGCGGGGCGGTGAGCAGTTCTTC
d_call: TRBD2
j_call: TRBJ2-1
clone_size: .
cdr3_length: 13
v_call: TRBV9

cdr3_aa: CASSLGGAVPSYEQYF
cdr3_nt: TGTGCCAGCAGCTTAGGTGGGGCAGTTCCTTCCTACGAGCAGTACTTC
d_call: .
j_call: TRBJ2-7
clone_size: .
cdr3_length: 16
v_call: TRBV7-2

cdr3_aa: CASSVDRGGGNEKLFF
cdr3_nt: TGTGCCAGCAGCGTAGACCGTGGGGGCGGGAATGAAAAACTGTTTTTT
d_call: .
j_call: TRBJ1-4
clone_size: few
cdr3_length: 16
v_call: TRBV9

cdr3_aa: CASSFLNPTDTQYF
cdr3_nt: TGTGCCAGCAGTTTTCTAAATCCCACAGATACGCAGTATTTT
d_call: .
j_call: TRBJ2-3
clone_size: .
cdr3_length: 14
v_call: TRBV28

cdr3_aa: CAISKTSGGTYEQYF
cdr3_nt: TGTGCCATCAGCAAGACTAGCGGGGGAACCTACGAGCAGTACTTC
d_call: TRBD2
j_call: TRBJ2-7
clone_size: .
cdr3_length: 15
v_call: TRBV10-3

cdr3_aa: CASSLQGADNEQFF
cdr3_nt: TGTGCCAGCAGCTTACAGGGGGCGGACAATGAGCAGTTCTTC
d_call: TRBD1
j_call: TRBJ2-1
clone_size: few
cdr3_length: 14
v_call: TRBV7-2

cdr3_aa: CASSEWTGGYSYEQYF
cdr3_nt: TGTGCCAGCAGTGAATGGACAGGGGGCTATTCCTACGAGCAGTACTTC
d_call: TRBD1
j_call: TRBJ2-7
clone_size: few
cdr3_length: 16
v_call: TRBV25-1

cdr3_aa: CADLEGGDEQFF
cdr3_nt: TGTGCCGACCTGGAGGGTGGGGATGAGCAGTTCTTC
d_call: .
j_call: TRBJ2-1
clone_size: .
cdr3_length: 12
v_call: TRBV2

cdr3_aa: CASSATAPEQFF
cdr3_nt: TGTGCCAGCAGCGCGACTGCACCTGAGCAGTTCTTC
d_call: .
j_call: TRBJ2-1
clone_size: few
cdr3_length: 12
v_call: TRBV12-3/TRBV12-4

cdr3_aa: CASTDRGASGGQTQYF
cdr3_nt: TGTGCCAGCACCGACAGGGGGGCTAGCGGGGGTCAGACCCAGTACTTC
d_call: .
j_call: TRBJ2-5
clone_size: .
cdr3_length: 16
v_call: TRBV12-3/TRBV12-4

cdr3_aa: CASSFSTGYPYEQYF
cdr3_nt: TGCGCCAGCAGCTTTTCGACAGGGTATCCCTACGAGCAGTACTTC
d_call: TRBD1
j_call: TRBJ2-7
clone_size: .
cdr3_length: 15
v_call: TRBV5-1

cdr3_aa: CASTHGHTDGYTF
cdr3_nt: TGTGCCAGCACCCACGGACACACGGATGGCTACACCTTC
d_call: .
j_call: TRBJ1-2
clone_size: .
cdr3_length: 13
v_call: TRBV11-2

cdr3_aa: CSVEFGETQYF
cdr3_nt: TGCAGCGTTGAATTTGGGGAGACCCAGTACTTC
d_call: .
j_call: TRBJ2-5
clone_size: few
cdr3_length: 11
v_call: TRBV29-1

cdr3_aa: CSARSVPGELFF
cdr3_nt: TGCAGTGCTAGATCCGTTCCCGGGGAGCTGTTTTTT
d_call: .
j_call: TRBJ2-2
clone_size: .
cdr3_length: 12
v_call: TRBV20-1

cdr3_aa: CSARDWGLGNQPQHF
cdr3_nt: TGCAGTGCTAGAGATTGGGGGTTAGGAAATCAGCCCCAGCATTTT
d_call: .
j_call: TRBJ1-5
clone_size: few
cdr3_length: 15
v_call: TRBV20-1

cdr3_aa: CASSYRDINFDEQFF
cdr3_nt: TGTGCCAGCAGTTACCGGGACATCAATTTCGATGAGCAGTTCTTC
d_call: .
j_call: TRBJ2-1
clone_size: .
cdr3_length: 15
v_call: TRBV6-5

cdr3_aa: CASSPEMGTGELFF
cdr3_nt: TGTGCCAGCAGCCCGGAGATGGGCACCGGGGAGCTGTTTTTT
d_call: .
j_call: TRBJ2-2
clone_size: .
cdr3_length: 14
v_call: TRBV7-2

cdr3_aa: CASSLSSLGEAFF
cdr3_nt: TGCGCCAGCAGCTTGAGCTCTCTGGGGGAAGCTTTCTTT
d_call: .
j_call: TRBJ1-1
clone_size: few
cdr3_length: 13
v_call: TRBV5-1

cdr3_aa: CASSFVNEQFF
cdr3_nt: TGTGCCAGCAGCTTCGTGAATGAGCAGTTCTTC
d_call: .
j_call: TRBJ2-1
clone_size: many
cdr3_length: 11
v_call: TRBV5-6

cdr3_aa: CAIVQGGVGYTF
cdr3_nt: TGTGCTATAGTCCAGGGGGGGGTTGGCTACACCTTC
d_call: TRBD1
j_call: TRBJ1-2
clone_size: .
cdr3_length: 12
v_call: TRBV12-3/TRBV12-4

cdr3_aa: CASSPSTTSGRGRYTGELFF
cdr3_nt: TGTGCCAGCAGCCCATCAACGACTAGCGGGAGGGGTCGGTACACCGGGGAGCTGTTTTTT
d_call: TRBD2
j_call: TRBJ2-2
clone_size: .
cdr3_length: 20
v_call: TRBV7-8

cdr3_aa: CASSLAGQGNIYEQYF
cdr3_nt: TGCGCCAGCAGCTTGGCGGGACAGGGTAATATCTACGAGCAGTACTTC
d_call: TRBD1
j_call: TRBJ2-7
clone_size: few
cdr3_length: 16
v_call: TRBV5-1